This T cell receptor (beta chain) is drawn from a study of T-cell reconstitution after alpha-beta-depleted transplantation in children. Germline assignment: CDR1 MNHNS and CDR2 SASEGT. The length of the CDR3 is 14 residues. Between the trimmed V and J ends, which lost 6 bases and 0 bases, there was a span of 12 bases. As it was prepared, the TCRbeta library received unique molecular identifiers. TCRdb processed the PCR reads anew with MiXCR; each CDR3 protein has one entry. The sample includes 490,000 or so distinct CDR3 sequences, around 13% of them seen just once. The specimen comprised PBMCs from the stem cell graft donor, sampled from the stem cell graft. V is TRBV6-1 and J is TRBJ2-7, with D uncertain. The clonotype originates from a human donor who donated a stem cell graft to a child with combined immunodeficiency. CDR3: CASSPLQRSYEQYF. Here the CDR3 DNA reads TGTGCCAGCAGCCCACTCCAGCGCTCCTACGAGCAGTACTTC.